What follows is one T cell receptor (beta chain) and its context. Its antigen is undetermined. These data originate in a study of cytomegalovirus exposure and HLA in healthy donors. CDR3 size: 14 residues. CDR1 and CDR2 from the germline V gene are MNHEY and SMNVEV (reference sequence). The V gene end was trimmed by 5 bases and the J gene end by 2 bases; junction bases not matched to a gene: 3. The method was immunoSEQ multiplex PCR; TCRdb's version includes in-frame clones alone and lacks a portion of them. This sample yields some 150,000 clones, of which about 89% are seen a single time; approximately 2.4% belongs to the top ten. Study-wide results and limits: First-cohort TCR clusters were later found to tend to co-occur in the 120 validation repertoires. The study flagged about 150 TCR beta chains as cytomegalovirus-associated. Most TCR sequences showed up rarely, but some public TCRs showed up in many donors.

Sequenced: PBMCs. The V and J genes are TRBV27 and TRBJ2-7; 10 positions agree with TRBD1. This TCR was recovered from a man between 18 and 35 years old in good health and CMV-seropositive. Here the CDR3 DNA reads TGTGCCAGCAGTACCGGGACAGGGGCCTACGAGCAGTACTTC. As protein: CASSTGTGAYEQYF.